Below, one T cell receptor beta chain is given with its context. Patients all relapsed after autologous stem cell transplantation, and there was variation in brentuximab vedotin exposure. This record belongs to a study of PD-1 blockade in classical Hodgkin lymphoma. Germline CDR1 is MNHEY and CDR2 is SVGAGI. Trimming removed 0 bases at V and 8 bases at J, with 13 bases between. The CDR3 has 14 amino acids. Assay: immunoSEQ multiplex PCR; the TCRdb copy retains only in-frame clones and omits some. Of roughly 42,000 clones detected, about 71% appear once; the ten largest clones hold over 2.5%. This material consisted of peripheral blood mononuclear cells (PBMCs), taken at baseline. The sequence came from a human donor with classical Hodgkin lymphoma. The chain employs TRBV6-5 and TRBJ1-2, with D unclear. The CDR3 coding sequence is TGTGCCAGCAGTTACTCGGGCAGCTTGAGAGGCTACACCTTC. This translates into CASSYSGSLRGYTF.